This T cell receptor beta chain was observed in a study of STAT5B mutations in CD4+ large granular lymphocyte leukemia. The CDR3 is 16 residues long. Trimming cost V 4 bases and J 2 bases, with 16 bases left between them. Germline values: CDR1 SGHDT, CDR2 YYEEEE. This table comes from immunoSEQ multiplex PCR, and its TCRdb copy is limited to in-frame clones, with some not included. The data contain about 30,000 clones, 79% of them singletons. The chain combines TRBV5-6 with TRBJ2-1, with D unclear. The clonotype comes from a human donor in good health. The sample consisted of CD4+ T cells from blood buffy coats. As DNA, the CDR3 is TGTGCCAGCAGCCCCACGGTGCAGTCTACCTACAATGAGCAGTTCTTC. It encodes CASSPTVQSTYNEQFF.